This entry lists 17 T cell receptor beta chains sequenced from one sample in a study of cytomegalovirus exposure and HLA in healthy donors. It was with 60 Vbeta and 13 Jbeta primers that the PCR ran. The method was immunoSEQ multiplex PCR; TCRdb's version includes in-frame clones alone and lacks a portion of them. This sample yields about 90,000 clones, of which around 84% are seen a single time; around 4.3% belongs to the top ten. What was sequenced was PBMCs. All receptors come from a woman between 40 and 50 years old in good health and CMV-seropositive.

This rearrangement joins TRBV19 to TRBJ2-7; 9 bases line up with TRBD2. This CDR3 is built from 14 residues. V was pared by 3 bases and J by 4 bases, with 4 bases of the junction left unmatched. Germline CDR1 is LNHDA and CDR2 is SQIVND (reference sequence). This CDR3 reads CASSMAGGPYEQYF. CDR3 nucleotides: TGTGCCAGTAGTATGGCGGGAGGGCCTTACGAGCAGTACTTC.

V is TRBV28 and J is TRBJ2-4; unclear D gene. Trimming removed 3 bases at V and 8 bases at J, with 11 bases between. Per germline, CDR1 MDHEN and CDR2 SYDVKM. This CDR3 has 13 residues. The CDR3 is CASSFPSRDIQYF. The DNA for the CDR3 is TGTGCCAGCAGTTTCCCTAGTAGAGACATTCAGTACTTC.

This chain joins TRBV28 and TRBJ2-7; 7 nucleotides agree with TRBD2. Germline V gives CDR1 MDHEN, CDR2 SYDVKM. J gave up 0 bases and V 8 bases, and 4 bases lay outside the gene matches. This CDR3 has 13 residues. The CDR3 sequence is CASAWGGSYEQYF. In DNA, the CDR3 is TGTGCCAGCGCCTGGGGGGGCTCCTACGAGCAGTACTTC.

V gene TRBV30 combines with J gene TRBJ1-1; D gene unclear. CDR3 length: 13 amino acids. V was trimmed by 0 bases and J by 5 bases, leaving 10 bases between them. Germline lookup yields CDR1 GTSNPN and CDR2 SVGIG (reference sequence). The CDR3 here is CAWSVSGWTEAFF. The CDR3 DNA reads TGTGCCTGGAGTGTGAGCGGGTGGACTGAAGCTTTCTTT.

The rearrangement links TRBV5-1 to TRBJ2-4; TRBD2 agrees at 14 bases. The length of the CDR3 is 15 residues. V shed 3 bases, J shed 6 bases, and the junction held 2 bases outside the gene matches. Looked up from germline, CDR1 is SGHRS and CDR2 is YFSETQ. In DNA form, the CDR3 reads TGCGCCAGCAGCTACGGACTAGCGGGAGGAAACATTCAGTACTTC. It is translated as CASSYGLAGGNIQYF.

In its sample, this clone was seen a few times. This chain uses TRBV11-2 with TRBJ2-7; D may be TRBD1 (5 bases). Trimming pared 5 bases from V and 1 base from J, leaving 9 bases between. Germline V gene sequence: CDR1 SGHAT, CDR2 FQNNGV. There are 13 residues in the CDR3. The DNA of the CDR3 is TGTGCCAGCAGCCCAGGGTATTCCTACGAGCAGTACTTC. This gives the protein CASSPGYSYEQYF.

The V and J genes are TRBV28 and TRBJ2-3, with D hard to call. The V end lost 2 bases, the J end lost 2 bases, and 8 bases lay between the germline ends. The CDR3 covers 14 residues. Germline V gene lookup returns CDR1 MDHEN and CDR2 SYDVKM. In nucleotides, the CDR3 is TGTGCCAGCAGTTTAGTTTGGGCCACAGATACGCAGTATTTT. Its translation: CASSLVWATDTQYF.

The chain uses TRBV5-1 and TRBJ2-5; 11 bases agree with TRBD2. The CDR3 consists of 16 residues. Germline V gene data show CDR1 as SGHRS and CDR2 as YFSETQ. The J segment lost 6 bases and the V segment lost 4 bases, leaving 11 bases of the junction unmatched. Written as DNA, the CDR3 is TGCGCCAGCAGCAGTGGGACTAGCGGTAGGGAAAAGACCCAGTACTTC. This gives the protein CASSSGTSGREKTQYF.

Here the CDR3 reads CASSLERGWSGELFF. The CDR3 coding sequence is TGTGCCAGCAGCTTGGAAAGGGGGTGGAGCGGGGAGCTGTTTTTT. The gene calls are TRBV7-2 and TRBJ2-2; possibly TRBD1 for D (6 bases). The germline CDR1 and CDR2 sequences are SGHTA and FQGNSA. With 3 bases removed from V and 7 bases from J, the gap between germline ends came to 15 bases. The CDR3 covers 15 residues.

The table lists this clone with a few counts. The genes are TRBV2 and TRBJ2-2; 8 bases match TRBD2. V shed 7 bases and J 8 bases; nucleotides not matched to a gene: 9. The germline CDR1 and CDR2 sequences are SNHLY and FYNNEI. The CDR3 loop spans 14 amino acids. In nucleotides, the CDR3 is TGTGCCAGCACCGGGGGCGGGAGGACAGGGGAGCTGTTTTTT. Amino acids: CASTGGGRTGELFF.

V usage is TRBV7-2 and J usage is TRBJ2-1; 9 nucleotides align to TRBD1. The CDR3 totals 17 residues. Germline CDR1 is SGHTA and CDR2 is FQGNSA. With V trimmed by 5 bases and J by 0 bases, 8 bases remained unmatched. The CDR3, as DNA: TGTGCCAGCAGCCACGGGACAGGGACGAACTCCTACAATGAGCAGTTCTTC. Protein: CASSHGTGTNSYNEQFF.

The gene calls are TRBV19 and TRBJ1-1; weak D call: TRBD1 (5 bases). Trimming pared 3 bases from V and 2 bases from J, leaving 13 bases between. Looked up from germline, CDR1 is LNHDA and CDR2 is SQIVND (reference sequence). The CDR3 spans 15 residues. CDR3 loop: CASSISARVNTEAFF. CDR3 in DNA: TGTGCCAGTAGTATTTCGGCCAGGGTTAACACTGAAGCTTTCTTT.

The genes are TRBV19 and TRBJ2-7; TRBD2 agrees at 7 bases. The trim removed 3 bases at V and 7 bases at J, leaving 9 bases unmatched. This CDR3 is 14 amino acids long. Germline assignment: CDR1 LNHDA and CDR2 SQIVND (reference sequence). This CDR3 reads CASSISGPAGEQYF. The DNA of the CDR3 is TGTGCCAGTAGTATCTCTGGGCCAGCGGGAGAGCAGTACTTC. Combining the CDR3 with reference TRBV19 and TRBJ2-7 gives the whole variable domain DGGITQSPKYLFRKEGQNVTLSCEQNLNHDAMYWYRQDPGQGLRLIYYSQIVNDFQKGDIAEGYSVSREKKESFPLTVTSAQKNPTAFYLCASSISGPAGEQYFGPGTRLTVT.

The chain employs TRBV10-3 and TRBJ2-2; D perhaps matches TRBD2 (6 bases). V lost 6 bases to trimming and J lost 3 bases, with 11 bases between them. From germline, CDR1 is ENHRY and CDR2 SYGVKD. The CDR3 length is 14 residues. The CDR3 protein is CAIRTGTDTGELFF. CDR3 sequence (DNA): TGTGCCATCAGAACCGGGACTGACACCGGGGAGCTGTTTTTT.

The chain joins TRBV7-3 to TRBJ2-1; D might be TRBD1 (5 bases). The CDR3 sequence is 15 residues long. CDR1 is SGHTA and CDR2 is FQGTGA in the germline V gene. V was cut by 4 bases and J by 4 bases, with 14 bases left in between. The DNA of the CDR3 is TGTGCCAGCAGCTCGTTCGAGACAGCGTACAATGAGCAGTTCTTC. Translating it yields CASSSFETAYNEQFF. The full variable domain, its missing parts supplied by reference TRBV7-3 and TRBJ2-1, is GAGVSQTPSNKVTEKGKYVELRCDPISGHTALYWYRQSLGQGPEFLIYFQGTGAADDSGLPNDRFFAVRPEGSVSTLKIQRTERGDSAVYLCASSSFETAYNEQFFGPGTRLTVL.

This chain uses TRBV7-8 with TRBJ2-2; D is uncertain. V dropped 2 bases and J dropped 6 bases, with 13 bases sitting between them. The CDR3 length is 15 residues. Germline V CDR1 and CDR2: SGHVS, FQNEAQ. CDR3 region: CASSLIETASGELFF. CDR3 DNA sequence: TGTGCCAGCAGCTTAATTGAAACTGCGTCCGGGGAGCTGTTTTTT.

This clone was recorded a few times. CDR3 sequence: CASSWTPDTEAFF. CDR3 DNA sequence: TGTGCCAGTAGTTGGACACCAGACACTGAAGCTTTCTTT. The chain joins TRBV19 to TRBJ1-1; tentatively, D is TRBD1 (5 bases). Between the trimmed V and J ends, which lost 5 bases and 3 bases, there was a span of 10 bases. CDR1 and CDR2 (germline): LNHDA, SQIVND (reference sequence). The CDR3 is made up of 13 amino acids.